This T cell receptor (beta chain) was sequenced for a study of OX40 agonist ivuxolimab in advanced cancers. Study details: Ivuxolimab was administered intravenously to patients at 0.01 to 10 mg/kg every 2 weeks. Findings and caveats of the study: Determination of antigen specificity was not performed for the expanded peripheral T cells. Clones of CD4+ and CD8+ blood T cells grew by week 6 at doses of 0.1 to 3.0 mg/kg.

In this sample, this clone turned up once. The antigen is not known. The table came from immunoSEQ multiplex PCR; TCRdb's copy has only in-frame clones and leaves some out. Of some 25,000 clones in the sample, around four fifths are singletons; the top ten hold 21%. This CDR3 has 13 amino acids. The germline V gene has CDR1 SGHVS and CDR2 FNYEAQ. After removal of 8 bases from V and 0 bases from J, the junction contained 3 bases not matched to a gene. The sequences come from CD4+ or CD8+ T cells sorted from blood, collected in a trial of the OX40 agonist ivuxolimab. This chain joins TRBV7-6 and TRBJ2-7, with 8 bases matching TRBD1. This receptor was identified in an adult with an advanced solid tumor such as melanoma, head and neck, liver or kidney cancer. The chain's CDR3 is CASGQGPSYEQYF. As DNA, the CDR3 is TGTGCCAGCGGACAGGGACCCTCCTACGAGCAGTACTTC.